This TCR beta chain was obtained from a study of blood T cell repertoires in COVID-19. The germline V gene has CDR1 MGHRA and CDR2 YSYEKL. V lost 2 bases and J 2 bases, leaving 15 bases between the germline ends. This CDR3 has 16 residues. Sequenced by immunoSEQ multiplex PCR; TCRdb stores in-frame clones only, minus some. The sample has around 140,000 clones, about 90% seen once. V usage is TRBV4-1 and J usage is TRBJ2-5; perhaps TRBD1 as D (5 bases). Sequences were obtained from peripheral blood. The sequence was collected from a woman aged 45-65 years with acute or convalescent COVID-19. The CDR3 bases are TGCGCCAGCAGCCAAACCCAGGGCATGGGGCAAGAGACCCAGTACTTC. Protein sequence: CASSQTQGMGQETQYF.